Below, 19 T cell receptor beta chains from the same sample are listed, as sequenced in a study of blood T cell repertoires in COVID-19 (dated by TCRdb to the early 2020s). Library construction relied on the immunoSEQ multiplex PCR assay. TCRdb mirrors the immuneACCESS table, restricted to in-frame sequences. Some clones are absent from its copies; in checked studies, under half trace to an unresolved V gene, and the reason for the others is unknown. The sample table holds tens of thousands of clones, of which approximately 73% were seen once. The ten largest clones represent approximately 6.8% of the sample. The material sequenced was peripheral blood. The receptors here all came from a woman aged 50 to 60 with active or convalescent COVID-19.

The rearrangement links TRBV3-1 (or the pseudogene TRBV3-2) to TRBJ1-2; unclear D gene. Germline CDR1 LGHDT, CDR2 YNNKEL (reference sequence). Trimming cost V 2 bases and J 1 base, with 8 bases left between them. The length of the CDR3 is 14 residues. The chain's CDR3 is CASSQRVVNYGYTF. DNA for the CDR3: TGTGCCAGCAGCCAAAGAGTAGTTAACTATGGCTACACCTTC.

This clone was picked up a small number of times. The V call is TRBV7-9, the J call TRBJ1-4; D not resolved. V was trimmed by 0 bases and J by 4 bases, leaving 12 bases between them. Germline CDR1 is SEHNR and CDR2 is FQNEAQ (reference sequence). CDR3 length: 16 amino acids. CDR3 coding DNA: TGTGCCAGCAGCTTAGCTAACGGGCGGGGTAATGAAAAACTGTTTTTT. This gives the protein CASSLANGRGNEKLFF.

This rearrangement joins TRBV18 to TRBJ2-7, with D unclear. The length of the CDR3 is 13 residues. CDR1 and CDR2 from the germline V gene are KGHSH and LQKENI. Trimming left V 3 bases short and J 6 bases short, with 12 bases between. The CDR3 loop is CASSPPSVSEQYF. The CDR3 DNA is TGTGCCAGCTCACCCCCGAGCGTTTCCGAGCAGTACTTC. The variable domain in full, with the rest retrieved from reference TRBV18 and TRBJ2-7, is NAGVMQNPRHLVRRRGQEARLRCSPMKGHSHVYWYRQLPEEGLKFMVYLQKENIIDESGMPKERFSAEFPKEGPSILRIQQVVRGDSAAYFCASSPPSVSEQYFGPGTRLTVT.

CDR3 in DNA: TGTGCTAGTGGTTTGGCCGGGATCTACACAGATACGCAGTATTTT. It translates to CASGLAGIYTDTQYF. The chain has TRBV12-5 and TRBJ2-3; a weak D match, TRBD2 (5 bases). CDR3 length: 15 residues. Germline CDR1 and CDR2: LGHNT and FRNRAP. Between the trimmed V and J ends, which lost 1 base and 2 bases, there was a span of 10 bases.

This chain links TRBV7-6 with TRBJ2-2, with D possibly TRBD2 on 7 matching bases. V was trimmed by 2 bases and J by 4 bases, leaving 20 bases between them. Germline CDR1 reads SGHVS; CDR2 reads FNYEAQ. The CDR3 spans 18 residues. This chain's CDR3 is CASSLHLPGGARTGELFF. As DNA, the CDR3 is TGTGCCAGCAGCTTACACCTACCTGGGGGGGCGCGCACCGGGGAGCTGTTTTTT.

The rearrangement links TRBV7-2 to TRBJ1-3; D unclear. The ends were cut back, 3 bases at V and 0 bases at J, with 6 bases in the middle. The CDR3 contains 14 residues. Germline-derived CDR1 and CDR2 are SGHTA and FQGNSA. This CDR3 is CASSFGSSGNTIYF. For the CDR3, the DNA is TGTGCCAGCAGCTTTGGCAGCTCTGGAAACACCATATATTTT.

V gene TRBV14 combines with J gene TRBJ1-2, with a weak D call TRBD1 (6 bases). V was pared by 4 bases and J by 8 bases, with 20 bases between. Looked up from germline, CDR1 is SGHDN and CDR2 is FVKESK. The length of the CDR3 is 15 residues. CDR3 coding DNA: TGTGCCAGCAGCCGGGCCAGGGGCGGCCTTCGGGGCTACACCTTC. Its translation: CASSRARGGLRGYTF.

A few counts support this clone. This rearrangement joins TRBV5-4 to TRBJ1-1, with 8 bases fitting TRBD1. The ends lost 6 bases at V and 0 bases at J; junction bases unmatched: 7. CDR3 size: 15 residues. Germline V gene data show CDR1 as SGHNT and CDR2 as YYREEE (reference sequence). The CDR3 spells CASTSRGQVNTEAFF. The CDR3 region has the DNA TGTGCCAGCACCTCCCGGGGACAGGTGAACACTGAAGCTTTCTTT.

This chain joins TRBV14 and TRBJ1-1; D is possibly TRBD1 (5 bases). CDR3 length equals 15 residues. V was clipped by 3 bases and J by 3 bases, with 14 bases between them. Germline loops: CDR1 SGHDN, CDR2 FVKESK. This CDR3 reads CASSHATLRDTEAFF. The CDR3 bases are TGTGCCAGCAGCCACGCCACCCTCAGGGACACTGAAGCTTTCTTT.

This chain joins TRBV5-5 and TRBJ2-1, with TRBD2 identical over 15 bases. V was clipped by 1 base and J by 5 bases; unmatched bases: 10. CDR3 length: 19 amino acids. The V gene's germline CDR1 is SGHKS and CDR2 YYEKEE (reference sequence). The CDR3 region is CASSLTGLAGGRRDNEQFF. CDR3 nucleotide sequence: TGTGCCAGCAGCTTGACGGGACTAGCGGGAGGCAGGCGGGACAATGAGCAGTTCTTC.

The chain links TRBV9 to TRBJ1-1; 7 nucleotides agree with TRBD1. Per germline, CDR1 SGDLS and CDR2 YYNGEE. V trimming: 4 bases; J trimming: 3 bases; junction bases outside the gene matches: 9. The CDR3 runs to 15 residues. This CDR3 reads CASSHRGRGDTEAFF. CDR3 DNA: TGTGCCAGCAGCCATAGAGGCAGGGGGGACACTGAAGCTTTCTTT.

This clone showed up many times. This chain joins TRBV27 and TRBJ1-4; 8 bases are shared with TRBD1. J was trimmed by 3 bases and V by 5 bases; bases with no gene match: 8. Germline CDR1 reads MNHEY; CDR2 reads SMNVEV (reference sequence). The CDR3 sequence is 16 residues long. CDR3 region: CASSRDRRGSNEKLFF. CDR3 nucleotides: TGTGCCAGCAGTCGGGACAGGAGGGGTTCTAATGAAAAACTGTTTTTT.

The V gene is TRBV3-1 (or the pseudogene TRBV3-2), the J gene TRBJ1-1, with a tentative D call TRBD1 (5 bases). The CDR3 has 12 amino acids. V was shortened by 0 bases and J by 8 bases, with 7 bases between the two germline ends. CDR1 is LGHDT and CDR2 is YNNKEL in the germline V gene (reference sequence). In nucleotides, the CDR3 is TGTGCCAGCAGCCAAGATGCAGGGGAAGCTTTCTTT. Protein sequence: CASSQDAGEAFF.

This clone was detected once. This sequence joins TRBV6-5 and TRBJ2-3; no firm D call. Germline loops: CDR1 MNHEY, CDR2 SVGAGI. This CDR3 has 16 residues. The ends were cut back, 2 bases at V and 6 bases at J, with 18 bases in the middle. CDR3 in amino acids: CASSYKPGTVLDTQYF. CDR3 coding DNA: TGTGCCAGCAGTTACAAGCCCGGAACAGTGCTGGATACGCAGTATTTT.

The chain has TRBV3-1 (or the pseudogene TRBV3-2) and TRBJ2-1; 11 bases match TRBD2. V gave up 3 bases and J gave up 0 bases; unmatched junction bases: 4. Germline loops: CDR1 LGHDT, CDR2 YNNKEL (reference sequence). The CDR3 consists of 17 residues. As DNA, the CDR3 is TGTGCCAGCAGCCAGGGCACTAGCGGGAGCTCCTACAATGAGCAGTTCTTC. It codes for CASSQGTSGSSYNEQFF.

This clone was counted a few times. The J gene is TRBJ1-1, the V gene TRBV30; 8 bases line up with TRBD1. Germline CDR1 is GTSNPN and CDR2 is SVGIG (reference sequence). With V trimmed by 1 base and J by 11 bases, 3 bases remained unmatched. This CDR3 spans 11 amino acids. The chain's CDR3 is CAWSGTGTAFF. In nucleotides, the CDR3 is TGTGCCTGGAGTGGGACAGGGACGGCTTTCTTT.

Ten or more counts support this clone. V is TRBV6-2 or TRBV6-3 and J is TRBJ1-5; no definite D call. CDR3 length: 13 residues. From germline, CDR1 is MNHEY and CDR2 SVGEGT. Between the trimmed V and J ends, which lost 1 base and 4 bases, there was a span of 5 bases. The CDR3, as DNA: TGTGCCAGCAGTTACTTACGGAATCAGCCCCAGCATTTT. It yields the protein CASSYLRNQPQHF.

The chain carries TRBV5-1 and TRBJ1-5; TRBD1 might be the D (6 bases). This CDR3 spans 15 amino acids. Trimming pared 7 bases from V and 0 bases from J, leaving 14 bases between. Germline lookup yields CDR1 SGHRS and CDR2 YFSETQ. The CDR3 DNA follows: TGCGCCAGCCGGGCAGGGGATTATAGCAATCAGCCCCAGCATTTT. It translates to CASRAGDYSNQPQHF.

The rearrangement joins TRBV4-3 to TRBJ2-7; possible D gene TRBD2, 6 bases. CDR3 size: 14 residues. Trimming took off 0 bases at V and 4 bases at J, with 10 bases between the two ends. CDR1 and CDR2 from the germline V gene are LGHNA and YSLEER. The CDR3 nucleotides read TGCGCCAGCAGCCAAGATCTAGGGACTTACGAGCAGTACTTC. It encodes CASSQDLGTYEQYF.